The T cell receptor (beta chain) under discussion was sequenced for a study of OX40 agonist ivuxolimab in advanced cancers. On the study more broadly: Hepatocellular carcinoma, melanoma, renal cell or head and neck cancer affected the dose-escalation patients.

Libraries were prepared by immunoSEQ multiplex PCR; TCRdb keeps only in-frame clonotypes and omits some of them. The sample lists roughly 16,000 clones, about 81% occurring once. The sample consisted of CD4+ or CD8+ T cells sorted from blood, taken in a trial of the OX40 agonist ivuxolimab. The receptor's source is an adult with an advanced solid tumor such as melanoma, head and neck, liver or kidney cancer.

This CDR3 reads CATRWGYDNEQFF. CDR3 sequence (DNA): TGTGCCACCCGTTGGGGTTACGACAATGAGCAGTTCTTC. The gene calls are TRBV7-9 and TRBJ2-1; D gene unclear. The V and J ends lost 10 bases and 5 bases respectively, with 15 bases between them. The CDR3 has 13 residues. Germline V CDR1 and CDR2: SEHNR, FQNEAQ (reference sequence).